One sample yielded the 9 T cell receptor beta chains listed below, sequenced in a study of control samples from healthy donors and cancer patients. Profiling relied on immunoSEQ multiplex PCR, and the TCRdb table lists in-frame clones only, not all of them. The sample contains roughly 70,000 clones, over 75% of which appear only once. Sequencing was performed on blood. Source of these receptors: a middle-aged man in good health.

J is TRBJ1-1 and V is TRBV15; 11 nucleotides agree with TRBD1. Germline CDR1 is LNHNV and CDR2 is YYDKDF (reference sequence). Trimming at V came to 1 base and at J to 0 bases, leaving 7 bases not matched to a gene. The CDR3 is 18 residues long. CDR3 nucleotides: TGTGCCACCAGCAGAGCCGGGACAGGGGGACCCCTGAACACTGAAGCTTTCTTT. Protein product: CATSRAGTGGPLNTEAFF. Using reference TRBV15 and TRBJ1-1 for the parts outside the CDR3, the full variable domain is DAMVIQNPRYQVTQFGKPVTLSCSQTLNHNVMYWYQQKSSQAPKLLFHYYDKDFNNEADTPDNFQSRRPNTSFCFLDIRSPGLGDTAMYLCATSRAGTGGPLNTEAFFGQGTRLTVV.

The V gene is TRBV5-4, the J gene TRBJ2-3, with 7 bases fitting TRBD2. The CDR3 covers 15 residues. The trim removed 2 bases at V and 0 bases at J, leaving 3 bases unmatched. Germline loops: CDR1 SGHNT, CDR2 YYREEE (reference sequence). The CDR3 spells CASSFMGGSTDTQYF. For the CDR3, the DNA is TGTGCCAGCAGCTTCATGGGGGGGAGCACAGATACGCAGTATTTT.

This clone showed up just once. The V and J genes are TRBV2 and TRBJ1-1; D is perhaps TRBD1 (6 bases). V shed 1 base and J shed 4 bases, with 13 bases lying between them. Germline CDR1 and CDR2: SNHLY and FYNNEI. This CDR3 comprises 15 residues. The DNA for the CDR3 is TGTGCCAGCAGTGAAGATACAGGGATGAGCACTGAAGCTTTCTTT. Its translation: CASSEDTGMSTEAFF.

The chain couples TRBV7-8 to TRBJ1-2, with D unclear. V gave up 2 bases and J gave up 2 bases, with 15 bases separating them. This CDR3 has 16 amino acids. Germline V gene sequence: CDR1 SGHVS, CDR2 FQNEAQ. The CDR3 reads CASSLIWAGSNYGYTF. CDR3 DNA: TGTGCCAGCAGCTTAATCTGGGCCGGGTCGAACTATGGCTACACCTTC.

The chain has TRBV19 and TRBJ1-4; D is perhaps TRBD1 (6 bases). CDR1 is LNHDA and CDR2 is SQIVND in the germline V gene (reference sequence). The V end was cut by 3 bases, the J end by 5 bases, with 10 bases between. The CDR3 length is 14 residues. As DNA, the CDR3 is TGTGCCAGTAGTATCCGGGACAACAATGAAAAACTGTTTTTT. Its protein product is CASSIRDNNEKLFF.

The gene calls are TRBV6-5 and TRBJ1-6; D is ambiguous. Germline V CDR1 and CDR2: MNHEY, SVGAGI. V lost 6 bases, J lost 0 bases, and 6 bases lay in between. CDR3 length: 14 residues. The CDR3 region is CASRVGSYNSPLHF. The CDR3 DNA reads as TGTGCCAGCAGAGTGGGCTCCTATAATTCACCCCTCCACTTT.

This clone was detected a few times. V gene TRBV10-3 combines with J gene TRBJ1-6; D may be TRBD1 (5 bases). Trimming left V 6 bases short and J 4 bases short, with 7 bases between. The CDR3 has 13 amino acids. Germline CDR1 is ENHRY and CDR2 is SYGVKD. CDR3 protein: CAISEGYNSPLHF. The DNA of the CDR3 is TGTGCCATCAGCGAGGGGTATAATTCACCCCTCCACTTT.

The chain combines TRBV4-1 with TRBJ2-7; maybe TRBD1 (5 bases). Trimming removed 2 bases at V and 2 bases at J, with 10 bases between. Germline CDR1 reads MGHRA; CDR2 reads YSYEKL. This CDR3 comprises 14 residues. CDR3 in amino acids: CASSQITGPYEQYF. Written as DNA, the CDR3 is TGCGCCAGCAGCCAAATAACAGGTCCCTACGAGCAGTACTTC.

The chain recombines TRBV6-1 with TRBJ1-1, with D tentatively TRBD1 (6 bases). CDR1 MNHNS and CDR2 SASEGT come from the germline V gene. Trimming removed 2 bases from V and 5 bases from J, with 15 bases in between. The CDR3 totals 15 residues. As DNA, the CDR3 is TGTGCCAGCAGTGAACGAGCAGGGGAGTGGACTGAAGCTTTCTTT. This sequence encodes CASSERAGEWTEAFF.